This TCR beta chain is from a study of blood T cells in healthy people across ages (dated by TCRdb to the mid-2010s). For the wider study: In model experiments, roughly one uniquely barcoded TCR beta cDNA molecule per two T cells was captured by template switching. The study analyzed two additional independent replicas of 1 million unique cDNA reads from the same blood draw for two donors, one aged 18 to 29 and one aged 80 or older. To track age-related changes in TCR beta repertoire diversity, the study relied on deep sequencing normalized with unique cDNA molecular identifiers. To avoid experimental bias, donors of different ages were distributed randomly across sequencing lanes. Donors were grouped into four age groups: young (average about 15 years), middle-aged (39), aged (approximately 58) and long-lived (around 80). The full study reports these points: There was a strong correlation between observed TCR beta diversity and the percentage of naive T cells measured by flow cytometry. Estimates of total diversity from one million sequenced T cells were regarded as lower bounds and underestimates. Donor CMV infection status was unknown, potentially confounding age-related changes in expanded clonotypes. Since profiling was done on bulk unsorted PBMCs, naive and antigen-experienced compartments could not be conclusively compared. As age increased, observed TCR beta diversity per million T cells dropped in a roughly linear way, and a significant reduction was already evident by age around 41. Compared with the aged group, the long-lived group had more naive CD4+ T cells, fewer expanded clones and increased TCR diversity, suggesting age selection.

The approximately 39 donors, aged roughly 6 to 95 years, were systemically healthy Caucasian individuals from Russia. Each donor gave ten milliliters of peripheral blood, drawn into EDTA-treated Vacutainer tubes. Ficoll-Paque density-gradient centrifugation was used to isolate PBMCs, with at least 6 million obtained per sample. Total RNA was extracted from PBMCs with Trizol reagent, with at least 6 micrograms obtained per sample. The percentages of naive CD45RAhigh/CD27high T cells were determined by flow cytometry on a PBMC aliquot from every donor. Libraries were built with 5' RACE. The run used an Illumina HiSeq 2500. The second PCR ran for roughly 7 to 12 cycles and used a J-beta primer mix along with a sample-barcoded 5' primer. A unique molecular identifier was introduced onto each TCR beta cDNA molecule by a template-switch 5' adaptor carrying 12 random nucleotides. Each sample yielded at least 3 million CDR3-containing paired-end reads. First-strand cDNA synthesis was performed from all RNA using the Mint cDNA synthesis kit, with priming by a TRBC-specific oligonucleotide. All cDNA was treated with uracil-DNA glycosylase and then went through a first 18-cycle PCR with the universal primers M1SS and BC2_uni_R. As for the original processing: For normalization, 1 million high-quality reads, each with a distinct molecular identifier, were randomly selected from each sample. Reads sharing molecular identifiers were discarded rather than binned into consensus sequences. MiTCR, set to a Q25 quality threshold and the strictest error-elimination algorithm, was used for CDR3 identification, clonotype clustering and error correction. A nonparametric unseen species model with Euler transformation was used to estimate a lower bound on total TCR beta diversity. TCRdb reprocessed the public reads (quality trimming at Q25 with fastp, clone calling with MiXCR) and kept in-frame beta chains. Every entry covers one CDR3 protein and lists the most common genes and DNA from its rows. TCRdb, not the authors, supplied the V and J calls. A total of more than 700,000 distinct CDR3 sequences appear in this sample, roughly 50% of them only once. The ten largest account for roughly 40% of the sample.

A note on this clonotype: The antigen it binds to is not known. Per-nucleotide qualities are absent, and no much larger clonotype sits a single base away.

V and J are truncated by 2 bases and 1 base respectively, leaving an intervening sequence of 8 bases. Taken from cysteine to phenylalanine, the CDR3 has 14 residues. Only CDR3 DNA is held: 42 bases, read in frame from base 1. CDR1 and CDR2 are drawn from the germline V gene (reference sequence): DFQATT, SNEGSKA. This TCR derives from a man older than 75 in good health. The rearrangement joined TRBV20-1 to TRBJ2-2, with a weak D call of TRBD2 (6 bases match). What was sequenced was blood. The sequenced DNA: TGCAGTGCTAGACGGGACTTGAACACCGGGGAGCTGTTTTTT. Its coded protein is CSARRDLNTGELFF.